A single sample gave rise to the 3 T cell receptor beta chains below, sequenced in a study of radiation and T cells in renal cell carcinoma. Sequencing used immunoSEQ multiplex PCR; TCRdb keeps in-frame clones, though not all of them. The sample consists of 120,000 or so clones, 70% to 90% of them appearing once. Time point given: blood 2 weeks post-SBRT. Treatment: 15 Gy SBRT to primary tumor, nephrectomy 4 weeks later. The material was blood, obtained from a patient whose treatment included radiotherapy and nephrectomy. The receptors were sampled from a woman aged 70-85 years with renal cell carcinoma.

The chain employs TRBV4-3 and TRBJ2-7; a possible D gene is TRBD2 (6 bases). The CDR3 totals 16 residues. Germline CDR1 is LGHNA and CDR2 is YSLEER. V lost 0 bases and J 3 bases, leaving 15 bases between the germline ends. The CDR3 DNA reads TGCGCCAGCAGCCAAGACGCCGGCGGGGTGAACTACGAGCAGTACTTC. Translating it yields CASSQDAGGVNYEQYF.

The rearrangement links TRBV5-5 to TRBJ2-1, with 12 positions matching TRBD2. The germline V gene has CDR1 SGHKS and CDR2 YYEKEE (reference sequence). The CDR3 contains 17 residues. V was pared by 4 bases and J by 2 bases, with 7 bases of the junction left unmatched. The CDR3 loop is CASSRSSGGATYNEQFF. CDR3 DNA: TGTGCCAGCAGCCGCTCTAGCGGGGGGGCCACCTACAATGAGCAGTTCTTC.

The CDR3: CASSLEGGQETQYF. The CDR3 coding sequence is TGTGCCAGCAGCTTAGAGGGAGGCCAAGAGACCCAGTACTTC. The chain recombines TRBV7-9 with TRBJ2-5, with a tentative D call TRBD2 (6 bases). Germline V gives CDR1 SEHNR, CDR2 FQNEAQ (reference sequence). V gave up 1 base and J gave up 1 base, with 7 bases separating them. The CDR3 totals 14 residues.